Given below is one T cell receptor beta chain in context. This specimen belongs to a study of cytomegalovirus exposure and HLA in healthy donors. Trimming at V came to 5 bases and at J to 2 bases, leaving 11 bases not matched to a gene. CDR1 is MNHEY, CDR2 SMNVEV, per germline (reference sequence). The CDR3 sequence is 16 residues long. The PCR ran on 60 Vbeta and 13 Jbeta primers. The method was immunoSEQ multiplex PCR; TCRdb's version includes in-frame clones alone and lacks a portion of them. The data show around 130,000 clones, just under 80% seen once. The receptor was isolated from a man younger than 40 in good health and CMV-seronegative. The sequencing sample was made of PBMCs. V is TRBV27 and J is TRBJ1-1; 7 bases match TRBD1. CDR3 amino acids: CASSPYPTGPNTEAFF. DNA of the CDR3: TGTGCCAGCAGTCCATACCCGACAGGGCCCAACACTGAAGCTTTCTTT.